This passage covers 22 T cell receptor beta chains from one sample sequenced in a study of T cell responses to AZD1222 COVID-19 vaccine. Assay used: immunoSEQ multiplex PCR; TCRdb lists only in-frame clones, some missing. This repertoire shows around 130,000 clones, roughly 84% found once; its top ten account for roughly 12%. This specimen was peripheral blood, taken on day 0 of AZD1222 vaccination. The receptors were gathered from an adult in good health.

The V call is TRBV10-3, the J call TRBJ2-7; the D gene is possibly TRBD2 (5 bases). The CDR3 contains 14 residues. V was cut by 0 bases and J by 6 bases, with 12 bases left in between. Germline CDR1 ENHRY, CDR2 SYGVKD. Here the CDR3 reads CAISESQVAGEQYF. The DNA for the CDR3 is TGTGCCATCAGTGAGTCGCAAGTTGCGGGCGAGCAGTACTTC.

The J gene is TRBJ1-2, the V gene TRBV28; D may be TRBD1 (5 bases). The CDR3 runs 14 residues. Trimming removed 8 bases at V and 5 bases at J, with 18 bases between. Per germline, CDR1 MDHEN and CDR2 SYDVKM. The CDR3 DNA reads as TGTGCCAGCGCTACCTTAATAGGACAATATGGCTACACCTTC. Translation: CASATLIGQYGYTF.

This clone occurred once. The V gene is TRBV19, the J gene TRBJ1-4; the D gene is possibly TRBD1 (5 bases). Germline V gene sequence: CDR1 LNHDA, CDR2 SQIVND (reference sequence). V was cut by 3 bases and J by 8 bases, with 16 bases left in between. The CDR3 spans 15 residues. The CDR3 spells CASSMLQQGPEKLFF. CDR3 in DNA: TGTGCCAGTAGTATGTTACAGCAGGGCCCAGAAAAACTGTTTTTT. The variable domain in full, completed from reference TRBV19 and TRBJ1-4, reads DGGITQSPKYLFRKEGQNVTLSCEQNLNHDAMYWYRQDPGQGLRLIYYSQIVNDFQKGDIAEGYSVSREKKESFPLTVTSAQKNPTAFYLCASSMLQQGPEKLFFGSGTQLSVL.

The chain has TRBV7-9 and TRBJ1-2, with no clear D. V lost 1 base to trimming and J lost 4 bases, with 13 bases between them. The germline V gene has CDR1 SEHNR and CDR2 FQNEAQ (reference sequence). The CDR3 loop spans 15 amino acids. CDR3: CASSLGTAFTYGYTF. CDR3 in DNA: TGTGCCAGCAGCTTAGGTACAGCGTTTACCTATGGCTACACCTTC.

The chain employs TRBV9 and TRBJ2-1, with 8 bases that match TRBD2. CDR1 is SGDLS and CDR2 is YYNGEE in the germline V gene. Trimming at V came to 0 bases and at J to 2 bases, leaving 10 bases not matched to a gene. The CDR3 extends over 18 amino acids. The DNA of the CDR3 is TGTGCCAGCAGCGTAGGGCTAGCGGGTTCCTTGACCTACAATGAGCAGTTCTTC. Its protein product is CASSVGLAGSLTYNEQFF.

This chain connects TRBV16 to TRBJ1-1; a weak D match, TRBD1 (6 bases). With 0 bases removed from V and 6 bases from J, the gap between germline ends came to 17 bases. This CDR3 contains 16 residues. Germline V gives CDR1 KGHSY, CDR2 FQNENV. The CDR3 coding sequence is TGTGCCAGCAGCCAATCGAGGGGACAATTTGGGGCTGAAGCTTTCTTT. Translated, it gives CASSQSRGQFGAEAFF.

Notes on this clone: Other DNA variants within this sample encode the same CDR3. The rearrangement uses TRBV5-5 and TRBJ2-7; 7 bases fit TRBD1. V trimming: 4 bases; J trimming: 0 bases; junction bases outside the gene matches: 7. The CDR3 loop spans 15 amino acids. Germline V gives CDR1 SGHKS, CDR2 YYEKEE (reference sequence). CDR3 sequence reads: CASSLEGDSSYEQYF. The CDR3 region has the DNA TGTGCCAGCAGCCTCGAAGGGGACAGCTCCTACGAGCAGTACTTC.

The V gene is TRBV9, the J gene TRBJ1-2; no firm D call. The CDR3 runs 15 residues. The ends were cut back, 0 bases at V and 2 bases at J, with 11 bases in the middle. Germline-derived CDR1 and CDR2 are SGDLS and YYNGEE. The CDR3 bases are TGTGCCAGCAGCGTAGAAGTTAATTCCAACTATGGCTACACCTTC. Encoded protein: CASSVEVNSNYGYTF.

This chain links TRBV5-4 with TRBJ2-2, with TRBD1 identical over 11 bases. The CDR3 runs 15 residues. CDR1 SGHNT and CDR2 YYREEE come from the germline V gene (reference sequence). V lost 5 bases to trimming and J lost 5 bases; unmatched junction nucleotides: 5. CDR3 in DNA: TGTGCCAGCAGTCACGGGACAGGGGGGACCGGGGAGCTGTTTTTT. This sequence encodes CASSHGTGGTGELFF.

The genes are TRBV7-6 and TRBJ1-1; 8 bases are a match to TRBD1. Germline V lookup: CDR1 SGHVS, CDR2 FNYEAQ. This CDR3 spans 15 amino acids. J was trimmed by 4 bases and V by 5 bases; bases with no gene match: 9. The CDR3 DNA is TGTGCCAGCAGCCAAAACGGACAGGGCGGCACTGAAGCTTTCTTT. It codes for CASSQNGQGGTEAFF.

The V call is TRBV19, the J call TRBJ2-3, with TRBD2 as a possible D gene (6 bases). This CDR3 region has 16 residues. The germline gives CDR1 LNHDA, CDR2 SQIVND (reference sequence). V dropped 1 base and J dropped 3 bases, with 14 bases sitting between them. CDR3 bases: TGTGCCAGTAGTATAGGGCAAGCGGGTAGGACAGATACGCAGTATTTT. Its protein product is CASSIGQAGRTDTQYF.

V usage is TRBV4-2 and J usage is TRBJ1-2; 12 nucleotides match TRBD1. The CDR3 is 17 amino acids. The trim removed 2 bases at V and 7 bases at J, leaving 11 bases unmatched. Germline V gene sequence: CDR1 LGHNA, CDR2 YNFKEQ. CDR3 in amino acids: CASSQRSTGTGGPGYTF. The CDR3 DNA is TGTGCCAGCAGCCAAAGGTCAACCGGGACAGGGGGCCCTGGCTACACCTTC.

The rearrangement joins TRBV5-1 to TRBJ1-2; a weak D match, TRBD1 (6 bases). The CDR3 sequence is 14 residues long. The germline V gene encodes CDR1 SGHRS and CDR2 YFSETQ. The germline V and J ends were trimmed by 2 bases and 8 bases, with 16 bases remaining between them. The CDR3 DNA reads as TGCGCCAGCAGCTTAGGACAGAGTCAGTCCGGCTACACCTTC. Its translation is CASSLGQSQSGYTF.

This sequence joins TRBV4-3 and TRBJ2-5; 7 bases line up with TRBD1. The ends lost 1 base at V and 5 bases at J; junction bases unmatched: 10. The CDR3 spans 16 residues. The germline gives CDR1 LGHNA, CDR2 YSLEER. CDR3 bases: TGCGCCAGCAGCCAAGTCGGTCAGGGGGTTATGGAGACCCAGTACTTC. It yields the protein CASSQVGQGVMETQYF.

V gene TRBV9 combines with J gene TRBJ2-3, with D possibly matching TRBD2 (5 bases). Trimming stripped 4 bases from V and 6 bases from J, with 6 bases between. The germline V gene has CDR1 SGDLS and CDR2 YYNGEE. This CDR3 contains 11 residues. CDR3 sequence reads: CASSPGDTQYF. CDR3 nucleotide sequence: TGTGCCAGCAGCCCGGGGGATACGCAGTATTTT.

This clone was picked up a small number of times. The chain joins TRBV2 to TRBJ1-1; perhaps TRBD1 as D (6 bases). CDR1 is SNHLY, CDR2 FYNNEI, per germline. Trimming shortened V by 5 bases and J by 0 bases, and 13 bases separated the two germline ends. The CDR3 loop spans 15 amino acids. In nucleotides, the CDR3 is TGTGCCAGCAGTTCGCAGGGACAAATGAACACTGAAGCTTTCTTT. Protein product: CASSSQGQMNTEAFF.

The chain joins TRBV7-9 to TRBJ2-5; 14 bases line up with TRBD2. The germline gives CDR1 SEHNR, CDR2 FQNEAQ (reference sequence). Trimming at V came to 4 bases and at J to 4 bases, leaving 5 bases not matched to a gene. This CDR3 is built from 16 residues. The CDR3 DNA follows: TGTGCCAGCAGCTCCGGACTAGCGGGGGGCTCAGAGACCCAGTACTTC. It encodes CASSSGLAGGSETQYF. Full variable domain (rest looked up from reference TRBV7-9 and TRBJ2-5): DTGVSQNPRHKITKRGQNVTFRCDPISEHNRLYWYRQTLGQGPEFLTYFQNEAQLEKSRLLSDRFSAERPKGSFSTLEIQRTEQGDSAMYLCASSSGLAGGSETQYFGPGTRLLVL.

This chain joins TRBV9 and TRBJ2-7, with 8 bases that match TRBD2. The CDR3 spans 13 residues. CDR1 is SGDLS, CDR2 YYNGEE, per germline. V lost 4 bases, J lost 6 bases, and 6 bases stayed unmatched. CDR3 in amino acids: CASSISGKGEQYF. For the CDR3, the DNA is TGTGCCAGCAGCATTAGCGGGAAGGGCGAGCAGTACTTC.

The chain carries TRBV5-4 and TRBJ2-1; D is unclear. Germline V gene lookup returns CDR1 SGHNT and CDR2 YYREEE (reference sequence). V was shortened by 3 bases and J by 7 bases, with 11 bases between the two germline ends. The CDR3 is made up of 13 amino acids. CDR3 DNA sequence: TGTGCCAGCAGCTATCAGACGCGTAATGAGCAGTTCTTC. Translation gives CASSYQTRNEQFF.

The V gene is TRBV6-5, the J gene TRBJ1-1; D may be TRBD1 (6 bases). Trimming took 7 bases from V and 10 from J, leaving 25 bases between them. The germline gives CDR1 MNHEY, CDR2 SVGAGI. This CDR3 is built from 15 residues. CDR3 residues: CASTAGPTGTKGAFF. CDR3 DNA sequence: TGTGCCAGCACCGCCGGCCCGACAGGAACTAAGGGAGCTTTCTTT.

V usage is TRBV19 and J usage is TRBJ1-5; D is possibly TRBD1 (6 bases). In germline, CDR1 is LNHDA, CDR2 SQIVND (reference sequence). The V end lost 0 bases, the J end lost 7 bases, and 10 bases lay between the germline ends. The CDR3 consists of 14 residues. CDR3 sequence reads: CASSIEGAGQPQHF. The DNA of the CDR3 is TGTGCCAGTAGTATAGAGGGGGCTGGACAGCCCCAGCATTTT. The whole variable domain, filled in from reference TRBV19 and TRBJ1-5, reads DGGITQSPKYLFRKEGQNVTLSCEQNLNHDAMYWYRQDPGQGLRLIYYSQIVNDFQKGDIAEGYSVSREKKESFPLTVTSAQKNPTAFYLCASSIEGAGQPQHFGDGTRLSIL.

This clone was recorded only once. The chain joins TRBV30 to TRBJ2-7; D is perhaps TRBD1 or TRBD2 (5 bases each). The CDR3 covers 14 residues. Trimming took 1 base from V and 7 from J, leaving 17 bases between them. Germline CDR1 is GTSNPN and CDR2 is SVGIG (reference sequence). CDR3 sequence: CAWSAGPGTWEQYF. The CDR3 nucleotides are TGTGCCTGGAGTGCTGGGCCAGGGACGTGGGAGCAGTACTTC.